This T cell receptor (beta chain) was retrieved from a study of blood T cell repertoires in COVID-19. Study context: The United States, Italy and Spain provided the acute and convalescent COVID-19 samples.

CDR3 size: 13 residues. The germline CDR1 and CDR2 sequences are MNHEY and SMNVEV (reference sequence). Trimming pared 6 bases from V and 3 bases from J, leaving 9 bases between. Across under 25 US areas, participants ranged in age from roughly 18 to 95 years. Cohorts were based on clinical histories the participants reported. This clone appeared once. Profiled with immunoSEQ multiplex PCR; TCRdb holds only in-frame clones, not every one. The table includes 490,000 or so clones, about 88% detected once. The material sequenced was PBMCs or T cells enriched from blood (not recorded which). This receptor was identified in a woman aged 55-69 years who had recovered from COVID-19. This rearrangement joins TRBV27 to TRBJ1-5; D is unclear. The DNA of the CDR3 is TGTGCCAGCAGCCTCTTGTCCAATCAGCCCCAGCATTTT. This translates into CASSLLSNQPQHF.